This paragraph reports one TCR beta chain. Method: immunoSEQ multiplex PCR; TCRdb's copy keeps in-frame clones and lacks some. The table shows 65,000 to 90,000 clones, with over 60% occurring only once. This specimen comes from a study of blood T cell repertoires in COVID-19. Background on the study: T cells, B-cell-depleted T cells, or PBMCs supplied cDNA or gDNA.

This sequence originates from a man aged 65 to 85 with COVID-19, enrolled during active disease. Sequences were obtained from peripheral blood.

CDR3 sequence: CASSVNRGQGSYEQYF. CDR3 DNA: TGTGCCAGCAGTGTAAACAGGGGGCAGGGATCCTACGAGCAGTACTTC. The rearrangement joins TRBV2 to TRBJ2-7, with 9 positions matching TRBD1. CDR1 SNHLY and CDR2 FYNNEI come from the germline V gene. The CDR3 spans 16 residues. V dropped 4 bases and J dropped 1; count of bases not matched to a gene: 8.